The next 26 T cell receptor beta chains were all read from a single sample in a study of blood T cell repertoires in COVID-19. Profiling relied on immunoSEQ multiplex PCR, and the TCRdb table lists in-frame clones only, not all of them. The data hold roughly 350,000 clones, with roughly 90% observed a single time. Sequenced input: peripheral blood. Receptors were obtained from a woman in her sixties or seventies with COVID-19, enrolled during active disease.

The J gene is TRBJ1-2, the V gene TRBV18, with 10 bases matching TRBD1. This CDR3 is built from 15 residues. Germline CDR1 KGHSH, CDR2 LQKENI. V was pared by 3 bases and J by 4 bases, with 5 bases of the junction left unmatched. The CDR3 spells CASSPGTGDLYGYTF. The DNA for the CDR3 is TGTGCCAGCTCACCGGGGACAGGGGATCTCTATGGCTACACCTTC.

The CDR3 DNA is TGTGCCAGCAGCCTCACCGGGACAGCAAACACTGAAGCTTTCTTT. This translates into CASSLTGTANTEAFF. V usage is TRBV7-9 and J usage is TRBJ1-1; 7 nucleotides align to TRBD1. Trimming removed 5 bases from V and 2 bases from J; junction bases left unmatched: 8. CDR3 length equals 15 residues. Germline CDR1 SEHNR, CDR2 FQNEAQ (reference sequence).

The gene calls are TRBV3-1 (or the pseudogene TRBV3-2) and TRBJ1-2; D gene unclear. The CDR3 is 10 amino acids. Trimming pared 10 bases from V and 2 bases from J, leaving 5 bases between. CDR1 LGHDT and CDR2 YNNKEL come from the germline V gene (reference sequence). CDR3 in DNA: TGTGCCATCTACAACTATGGCTACACCTTC. Protein product: CAIYNYGYTF.

This rearrangement joins TRBV28 to TRBJ1-2; a possible D gene is TRBD1 (5 bases). V lost 5 bases, J lost 7 bases, and 17 bases lay in between. Germline loops: CDR1 MDHEN, CDR2 SYDVKM. The CDR3 has 14 amino acids. CDR3 nucleotide sequence: TGTGCCAGCAGTATAGGGGCGACTTCAGTTGGCTACACCTTC. Translating it yields CASSIGATSVGYTF.

This chain links TRBV6-2 or TRBV6-3 with TRBJ1-5; tentative D call: TRBD1 (5 bases). Germline CDR1 is MNHEY and CDR2 is SVGEGT. CDR3 length: 15 amino acids. V was cut by 2 bases and J by 2 bases, with 10 bases left in between. This CDR3 is CASSYGVGGNQPQHF. Here the CDR3 DNA reads TGTGCCAGCAGTTACGGGGTAGGGGGCAATCAGCCCCAGCATTTT.

The chain links TRBV9 to TRBJ2-5, with 7 bases fitting TRBD1. V lost 0 bases, J lost 5 bases, and 10 bases stayed unmatched. The CDR3 covers 16 residues. From germline, CDR1 is SGDLS and CDR2 YYNGEE. CDR3 region: CASSVEGQPNRETQYF. CDR3 DNA sequence: TGTGCCAGCAGCGTAGAGGGACAGCCGAATCGGGAGACCCAGTACTTC. The complete variable domain, with remaining parts taken from reference TRBV9 and TRBJ2-5, reads DSGVTQTPKHLITATGQRVTLRCSPRSGDLSVYWYQQSLDQGLQFLIQYYNGEERAKGNILERFSAQQFPDLHSELNLSSLELGDSALYFCASSVEGQPNRETQYFGPGTRLLVL.

The rearrangement links TRBV28 to TRBJ2-7; TRBD2 might be the D (6 bases). Germline V lookup: CDR1 MDHEN, CDR2 SYDVKM. Trimming pared 4 bases from V and 2 bases from J, leaving 9 bases between. The CDR3 has 13 residues. Here the CDR3 reads CASSWAGTYEQYF. The CDR3 DNA sequence: TGTGCCAGCAGTTGGGCGGGGACCTACGAGCAGTACTTC.

This rearrangement joins TRBV30 to TRBJ1-3; D gene ambiguous. The CDR3 covers 13 residues. V was cut by 0 bases and J by 2 bases, with 5 bases left in between. From germline, CDR1 is GTSNPN and CDR2 SVGIG (reference sequence). CDR3 bases: TGTGCCTGGAGTGTTCAGGCTGGAAACACCATATATTTT. It codes for CAWSVQAGNTIYF.

This chain uses TRBV18 with TRBJ2-5; the D is unclear. The CDR3 has 13 residues. Trimming removed 3 bases at V and 1 base at J, with 6 bases between. Germline CDR1 is KGHSH and CDR2 is LQKENI. The CDR3 DNA follows: TGTGCCAGCTCACCTATCGGCCAAGAGACCCAGTACTTC. As protein: CASSPIGQETQYF.

This chain connects TRBV6-6 to TRBJ1-1, with a weak D call TRBD1 (5 bases). The CDR3 is 14 residues long. Trimming took 0 bases from V and 3 from J, leaving 8 bases between them. Germline V lookup: CDR1 MNHNY, CDR2 SVGAGI (reference sequence). The CDR3 spells CASSYSKGYTEAFF. CDR3 in DNA: TGTGCCAGCAGTTACTCGAAGGGGTACACTGAAGCTTTCTTT.

This clone was picked up one time. The CDR3 DNA sequence: TGTGCCAGCAGCCAAGATTCTTGGGCATACGAGCAGTACTTC. Translating it yields CASSQDSWAYEQYF. The rearrangement uses TRBV3-1 (or the pseudogene TRBV3-2) and TRBJ2-7, with D uncertain. V lost 0 bases and J 4 bases, leaving 10 bases between the germline ends. The CDR3 runs to 14 residues. Per the germline V gene, CDR1 is LGHDT and CDR2 is YNNKEL (reference sequence).

This clone has a single count. The chain recombines TRBV5-1 with TRBJ2-3; 7 nucleotides agree with TRBD1. Trimming removed 2 bases from V and 6 bases from J; junction bases left unmatched: 6. CDR1 is SGHRS, CDR2 YFSETQ, per germline. This CDR3 region has 14 residues. Here the CDR3 DNA reads TGCGCCAGCAGCTTACAGACAGGGTCCGATACGCAGTATTTT. Amino acids: CASSLQTGSDTQYF.

The chain carries TRBV24-1 and TRBJ1-1; no firm D call. The CDR3 consists of 13 residues. The germline V gene encodes CDR1 KGHDR and CDR2 SFDVKD. V was trimmed by 3 bases and J by 3 bases, leaving 7 bases between them. CDR3 residues: CATSDSADTEAFF. The CDR3 nucleotides are TGTGCCACCAGTGATAGTGCAGACACTGAAGCTTTCTTT.

V and J are TRBV19 and TRBJ2-7, with 8 bases identical to TRBD1. The CDR3 consists of 14 residues. The V gene end was trimmed by 6 bases and the J gene end by 3 bases; junction bases not matched to a gene: 7. Per germline, CDR1 LNHDA and CDR2 SQIVND (reference sequence). CDR3 bases: TGTGCCAGTAGCTCACAGGGGGGAGTCTACGAGCAGTACTTC. Translating it yields CASSSQGGVYEQYF. Drawing the rest from reference TRBV19 and TRBJ2-7, the complete variable domain is DGGITQSPKYLFRKEGQNVTLSCEQNLNHDAMYWYRQDPGQGLRLIYYSQIVNDFQKGDIAEGYSVSREKKESFPLTVTSAQKNPTAFYLCASSSQGGVYEQYFGPGTRLTVT.

V is TRBV11-2 and J is TRBJ2-5; D might be TRBD2 (6 bases). V shed 5 bases and J shed 3 bases, with 25 bases lying between them. This CDR3 has 18 residues. Germline V lookup: CDR1 SGHAT, CDR2 FQNNGV. Here the CDR3 reads CASSHLDGGGIKEETQYF. The CDR3 coding sequence is TGTGCCAGCAGCCACTTGGATGGTGGCGGGATCAAGGAAGAGACCCAGTACTTC.

The gene calls are TRBV13 and TRBJ1-3; 7 bases match TRBD1. V was pared by 4 bases and J by 2 bases, with 5 bases of the junction left unmatched. The CDR3 runs to 15 residues. The germline gives CDR1 PRHDT, CDR2 FYEKMQ (reference sequence). CDR3 DNA sequence: TGTGCCAGCAGCTACCTCGACAGGGCTGGAAACACCATATATTTT. It is translated as CASSYLDRAGNTIYF.

The CDR3 reads CASSLGTATYEQYF. DNA for the CDR3: TGTGCCAGCAGTTTAGGGACAGCCACCTACGAGCAGTACTTC. The genes are TRBV28 and TRBJ2-7; 7 bases fit TRBD1. Germline CDR1 MDHEN, CDR2 SYDVKM. There are 14 residues in the CDR3. After removal of 2 bases from V and 2 bases from J, the junction contained 3 bases not matched to a gene.

V gene TRBV6-5 combines with J gene TRBJ2-5; perhaps TRBD1 as D (6 bases). Germline V gene sequence: CDR1 MNHEY, CDR2 SVGAGI. The CDR3 runs to 14 residues. V lost 7 bases and J 7 bases, leaving 19 bases between the germline ends. This chain's CDR3 is CASIANRDRGTQYF. CDR3 bases: TGTGCCAGCATCGCCAACAGGGATCGCGGGACCCAGTACTTC.

This clone was seen a few times. V usage is TRBV6-6 and J usage is TRBJ1-1; tentative D call: TRBD1 (5 bases). V lost 6 bases and J lost 6, with 14 bases in between. The CDR3 length is 13 residues. The germline V gene encodes CDR1 MNHNY and CDR2 SVGAGI (reference sequence). For the CDR3, the DNA is TGTGCCAGCAGGAGTCCGGGGGACCCTGAAGCTTTCTTT. It translates to CASRSPGDPEAFF.

The chain uses TRBV2 and TRBJ2-3; 8 bases align to TRBD2. With V trimmed by 6 bases and J by 3 bases, 5 bases remained unmatched. The germline gives CDR1 SNHLY, CDR2 FYNNEI. CDR3 length equals 14 residues. The DNA of the CDR3 is TGTGCCAGCAGCCCATTAGCGGGAACAGATACGCAGTATTTT. This sequence encodes CASSPLAGTDTQYF.

This clone came up a few times. The rearrangement uses TRBV7-8 and TRBJ2-1; TRBD2 matches 11 bases. The V and J ends lost 1 base and 4 bases, in that order; junction bases with no gene match: 3. The CDR3 sequence is 16 residues long. CDR1 and CDR2 from the germline V gene are SGHVS and FQNEAQ. The CDR3 coding sequence is TGTGCCAGCAGCTTAGAACTAGCGGGGGCTTACAATGAGCAGTTCTTC. This translates into CASSLELAGAYNEQFF.

V and J are TRBV18 and TRBJ2-4; TRBD1 aligns across 9 bases. The CDR3 totals 14 residues. J lost 6 bases, V lost 6 bases, and 6 bases had no gene match. The V gene's germline CDR1 is KGHSH and CDR2 LQKENI. This chain's CDR3 is CASSSQGAVNIQYF. DNA of the CDR3: TGTGCCAGCTCCTCACAGGGGGCGGTAAACATTCAGTACTTC.

The chain is built from TRBV5-1 and TRBJ2-7; 7 nucleotides line up with TRBD2. The CDR3 is 11 residues long. Trimming at V came to 4 bases and at J to 5 bases, leaving 0 bases not matched to a gene. Germline assignment: CDR1 SGHRS and CDR2 YFSETQ. The CDR3 region has the DNA TGCGCCAGCAGCGGGGGGGACGAGCAGTACTTC. Its protein product is CASSGGDEQYF.

This chain joins TRBV14 and TRBJ1-1; D unclear. Germline values: CDR1 SGHDN, CDR2 FVKESK. The CDR3 runs 13 residues. Trimming removed 6 bases at V and 1 base at J, with 9 bases between. The CDR3 coding sequence is TGTGCCAGCAGGTTTACAAGGAACACTGAAGCTTTCTTT. This gives the protein CASRFTRNTEAFF.

The J gene is TRBJ2-4, the V gene TRBV12-5; D is possibly TRBD1 (6 bases). This CDR3 is 14 amino acids long. The germline gives CDR1 LGHNT, CDR2 FRNRAP. Trimming pared 7 bases from V and 8 bases from J, leaving 18 bases between. The CDR3 sequence is CASEAGRGIDIQYF. CDR3 nucleotide sequence: TGTGCTAGTGAGGCGGGCAGGGGCATTGACATTCAGTACTTC.

The chain joins TRBV2 to TRBJ1-3; D unclear. V dropped 4 bases and J dropped 0 bases, with 10 bases sitting between them. The germline V gene encodes CDR1 SNHLY and CDR2 FYNNEI. CDR3 length equals 15 residues. The CDR3: CASSGYTNSGNTIYF. In nucleotides, the CDR3 is TGTGCCAGCAGTGGATACACGAACTCTGGAAACACCATATATTTT. The variable domain in full, with the rest retrieved from reference TRBV2 and TRBJ1-3, is EPEVTQTPSHQVTQMGQEVILRCVPISNHLYFYWYRQILGQKVEFLVSFYNNEISEKSEIFDDQFSVERPDGSNFTLKIRSTKLEDSAMYFCASSGYTNSGNTIYFGEGSWLTVV.